This T cell receptor (beta chain) is from a study of human T cells and chemical hapten exposure. The sample's time point: patch test 2, 6 weeks after DPC sensitization. Treatment denoted: therapeutic diphenylcyclopropenone sensitization with weekly scalp DPC. Investigators collected blood before applying each patch test. Via MiXCR, TCRdb re-called the RACE reads, giving one row per CDR3 protein. The profile shows about 140,000 distinct CDR3 sequences, over 9.5% of them singletons. This TCR came from a woman aged 45 to 65 with alopecia areata. Some clones in this sample may be carry-over from other donors' samples. This sample comprised whole blood, obtained in connection with sensitization to the hapten diphenylcyclopropenone (DPC).

The CDR3 here is CASSFGQEEETQYF. The CDR3 region has the DNA TGCGCCAGCAGCTTCGGACAGGAGGAAGAGACCCAGTACTTC. This chain links TRBV5-1 with TRBJ2-5; 7 positions agree with TRBD1. Trimming removed 2 bases from V and 3 bases from J; junction bases left unmatched: 4. Germline CDR1 is SGHRS and CDR2 is YFSETQ. The CDR3 spans 14 residues.